This note documents a single TCR beta chain sequence. As handled by the study authors: Scientists estimated how many nucleated cells there were by amplifying reference gene primers. This table comes from immunoSEQ multiplex PCR, and its TCRdb copy is limited to in-frame clones, with some not included. D and trimming come from the DNA, and the V and J calls and clone size come from that table. The sample holds 150,000 to 200,000 clones, roughly nine tenths seen once. The record originates from a study of blood T cell repertoires in COVID-19. About the study: The United States, Italy and Spain provided the acute and convalescent COVID-19 samples.

The V and J ends lost 2 bases and 1 base, in that order; junction bases with no gene match: 4. Germline V gives CDR1 MNHNY, CDR2 SVGAGI (reference sequence). The CDR3 is 16 residues long. What was sequenced was peripheral blood. The chain joins TRBV6-6 to TRBJ2-2; TRBD2 matches 7 bases. The clonotype originates from an elderly woman in a cohort sampled during active or convalescent COVID-19. The DNA of the CDR3 is TGTGCCAGCAGTTACCTATCGGGGGGGAACACCGGGGAGCTGTTTTTT. The encoded protein is CASSYLSGGNTGELFF.